This T cell receptor beta chain is drawn from a study of T cells in Graves' hyperthyroidism and ophthalmopathy. Amplification targeted TCR beta CDR3 regions from RNA transcripts. Using the HTBI primer set, a first-round RT-PCR was run on the TCR CDR3. In TCRdb, the multiplex PCR reads were re-called with MiXCR into one record per CDR3 protein. The data contain about 640,000 distinct CDR3 sequences, nearly 45% of them singletons. Study-wide results and limits: In the blood, most expanded thyroid clonotypes above 0.001 appeared as well. In simple terms, a model built on 13 V-J features told ophthalmopathy apart from stable hyperthyroidism.

Regarding this clonotype: Antigen: not known.

Trimming removed 4 bases from V and 2 bases from J; junction bases left unmatched: 5. This CDR3 region has 14 residues. The germline gives CDR1 SGHRS, CDR2 YFSETQ. The sequencing input was peripheral blood or thyroid tissue (not recorded which). This chain joins TRBV5-1 and TRBJ1-1; 7 bases are shared with TRBD1. The sequence was collected from an adult man with Graves' disease, either hyperthyroidism or ophthalmopathy (not recorded which). Here the CDR3 reads CASSVRGTNTEAFF. CDR3 nucleotide sequence: TGCGCCAGCAGCGTCAGGGGGACAAACACTGAAGCTTTCTTT.